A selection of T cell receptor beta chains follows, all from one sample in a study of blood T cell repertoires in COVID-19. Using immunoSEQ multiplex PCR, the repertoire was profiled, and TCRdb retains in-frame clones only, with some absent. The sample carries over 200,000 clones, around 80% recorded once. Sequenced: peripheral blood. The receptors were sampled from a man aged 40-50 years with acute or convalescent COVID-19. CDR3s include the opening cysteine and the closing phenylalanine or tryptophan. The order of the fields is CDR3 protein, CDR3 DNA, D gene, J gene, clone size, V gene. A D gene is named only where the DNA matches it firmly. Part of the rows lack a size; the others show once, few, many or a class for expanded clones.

CASSHTSSGSVINEQFF	TGTGCCAGCTCACACACCTCTAGCGGGAGTGTTATAAATGAGCAGTTCTTC	TRBD2	TRBJ2-1	-	TRBV18
CASSQDRPGSGYGYTF	TGTGCCAGCAGCCAAGATCGACCGGGGAGCGGCTATGGCTACACCTTC	-	TRBJ1-2	-	TRBV3-1/TRBV3-2
CASSRPVGGWLGDYGYTF	TGTGCCAGCAGTCGCCCCGTTGGGGGCTGGCTTGGCGACTATGGCTACACCTTC	-	TRBJ1-2	-	TRBV5-6
CAISPGGDEKLFF	TGTGCCATCAGCCCCGGGGGAGATGAAAAACTGTTTTTT	-	TRBJ1-4	-	TRBV10-3
CASSQWTGGTGELFF	TGTGCCAGCAGCCAATGGACCGGGGGCACCGGGGAGCTGTTTTTT	-	TRBJ2-2	-	TRBV3-1/TRBV3-2
CASSPDRNQETQYF	TGTGCCAGCAGCCCGGACAGGAACCAAGAGACCCAGTACTTC	TRBD1	TRBJ2-5	few	TRBV9
CASSSAGTSGSYEQYF	TGCGCCAGCAGCTCCGCCGGGACTAGCGGGAGTTACGAGCAGTACTTC	TRBD2	TRBJ2-7	-	TRBV5-1
CASSLAGNEKLFF	TGCGCCAGCAGCTTGGCCGGGAATGAAAAACTGTTTTTT	-	TRBJ1-4	-	TRBV5-1
CASSRGYYEQYF	TGTGCCAGCAGTCGCGGATACTACGAGCAGTACTTC	-	TRBJ2-7	once	TRBV6-5
CASRAGTGNSYEQFF	TGTGCCAGCAGAGCCGGGACAGGAAACTCCTATGAGCAGTTCTTC	TRBD1	TRBJ2-1	-	TRBV6-5
CASSQDPLDRGQYF	TGCGCCAGCAGCCAAGATCCCCTCGACAGGGGGCAGTACTTC	TRBD1	TRBJ2-7	-	TRBV4-1
CASSLSGAGGYTF	TGTGCCAGCAGTTTGTCAGGGGCGGGTGGCTACACCTTC	-	TRBJ1-2	-	TRBV12-3/TRBV12-4
CATSRYRAVNEKLFF	TGTGCCACCAGCAGGTACAGGGCCGTTAATGAAAAACTGTTTTTT	-	TRBJ1-4	-	TRBV15
CAWSVLAVGLAMDLEQANEQFF	TGTGCCTGGAGTGTTCTAGCAGTAGGACTAGCGATGGACCTCGAGCAAGCGAATGAGCAGTTCTTC	TRBD2	TRBJ2-1	-	TRBV30
CASSLSGQGQETQYF	TGTGCCAGCAGCTTATCCGGACAGGGTCAAGAGACCCAGTACTTC	TRBD1	TRBJ2-5	-	TRBV7-8
CASASGDGTEAFF	TGTGCCAGCGCTTCCGGGGATGGTACTGAAGCTTTCTTT	-	TRBJ1-1	-	TRBV2
CAFAREEDSPLHF	TGTGCCTTCGCCCGGGAGGAGGATTCACCCCTCCACTTT	-	TRBJ1-6	-	TRBV30
CASSEAAYDQPQHF	TGTGCCAGCAGTGAAGCAGCCTACGATCAGCCCCAGCATTTT	-	TRBJ1-5	-	TRBV6-1
CASSPQTGPYEQYF	TGCGCCAGCAGCCCTCAGACAGGCCCCTACGAGCAGTACTTC	-	TRBJ2-7	-	TRBV5-1
CASSPFNQPQHF	TGTGCCAGTAGTCCCTTCAATCAGCCCCAGCATTTT	-	TRBJ1-5	-	TRBV19
CASSRIRDKDTQYF	TGCGCCAGCAGCCGAATCCGGGACAAAGATACGCAGTATTTT	-	TRBJ2-3	-	TRBV4-1
CASSPGQGAETQYF	TGTGCCAGCAGTCCAGGACAGGGTGCAGAGACCCAGTACTTC	TRBD1	TRBJ2-5	-	TRBV7-3
CASSPPRFADTQYF	TGTGCCAGCAGCCCTCCCCGGTTCGCAGATACGCAGTATTTT	-	TRBJ2-3	few	TRBV5-4
CASSQGGLGATEAFF	TGTGCCAGCAGCCAAGGGGGTCTGGGGGCCACTGAAGCTTTCTTT	-	TRBJ1-1	once	TRBV7-9
CASSRDRVGEKLFF	TGTGCCAGCAGCCGAGACAGGGTCGGCGAAAAACTGTTTTTT	TRBD1	TRBJ1-4	-	TRBV27
CASSQAAVNTEAFF	TGTGCCAGCAGCCAAGCGGCGGTGAACACTGAAGCTTTCTTT	-	TRBJ1-1	once	TRBV11-2
CASSEGGDSLLYYGYTF	TGTGCCAGCAGTGAAGGGGGGGACAGCCTGCTATACTATGGCTACACCTTC	TRBD1	TRBJ1-2	-	TRBV6-1
CASSQGTGAITGELFF	TGTGCCAGCAGCCAAGGGACAGGGGCGATCACCGGGGAGCTGTTTTTT	TRBD1	TRBJ2-2	-	TRBV3-1/TRBV3-2
CASSPRGGAGNTIYF	TGTGCCAGCAGCCCAAGGGGGGGGGCTGGAAACACCATATATTTT	-	TRBJ1-3	-	TRBV5-4
CASSLGQGPHNEQFF	TGTGCCAGCAGTTTAGGACAGGGTCCCCACAATGAGCAGTTCTTC	TRBD1	TRBJ2-1	-	TRBV5-5
CASSWTGLAGGHSYNEQFF	TGCGCCAGCAGCTGGACGGGACTAGCGGGAGGACATTCCTACAATGAGCAGTTCTTC	TRBD2	TRBJ2-1	-	TRBV5-1
CASTREGYGYTF	TGTGCCAGCACCAGGGAAGGCTATGGCTACACCTTC	-	TRBJ1-2	-	TRBV12-3/TRBV12-4
CASGLGRGGEYGYTF	TGTGCTAGTGGTTTGGGACGAGGGGGCGAGTATGGCTACACCTTC	TRBD1	TRBJ1-2	-	TRBV12-5
CAWSYRGLLPSNQPQHF	TGTGCCTGGAGTTACAGGGGGCTATTACCTAGCAATCAGCCCCAGCATTTT	TRBD1	TRBJ1-5	-	TRBV30
CASSYSRGTGELFF	TGTGCCAGCAGTTACTCGCGCGGGACCGGGGAGCTGTTTTTT	-	TRBJ2-2	-	TRBV6-5
CASSGTRRDTIYF	TGTGCCAGCAGCGGGACTCGGAGGGACACCATATATTTT	-	TRBJ1-3	-	TRBV2
CATSYDNEQFF	TGTGCCACTTCGTATGACAATGAGCAGTTCTTC	-	TRBJ2-1	-	TRBV24-1
CSVDIGWPSDTEAFF	TGCAGCGTTGATATAGGGTGGCCTAGCGACACTGAAGCTTTCTTT	-	TRBJ1-1	-	TRBV29-1
CSVGEGTSNYGYTF	TGTAGCGTTGGAGAAGGGACAAGCAACTATGGCTACACCTTC	-	TRBJ1-2	-	TRBV29-1
CASSFSGNQPQHF	TGTGCCAGCAGCTTTTCAGGGAATCAGCCCCAGCATTTT	-	TRBJ1-5	-	TRBV7-9
CAISEGDRGSYTF	TGTGCCATCAGTGAAGGAGACAGGGGGAGCTACACCTTC	TRBD1	TRBJ1-2	once	TRBV10-3
CASTYDPGSYEQYF	TGTGCCAGCACCTACGACCCGGGCTCCTACGAGCAGTACTTC	-	TRBJ2-7	once	TRBV7-9
CASSRGTSGRSDTQYF	TGTGCCAGCAGCCGAGGGACTAGCGGGAGATCAGATACGCAGTATTTT	TRBD2	TRBJ2-3	-	TRBV11-3
CASSPGGGGTYEQYF	TGCGCCAGCAGCCCGGGGGGCGGGGGTACCTACGAGCAGTACTTC	-	TRBJ2-7	-	TRBV5-1
CASSLGQGASGNTIYF	TGTGCCAGCAGCTTAGGACAGGGGGCTTCTGGAAACACCATATATTTT	TRBD1	TRBJ1-3	-	TRBV7-6
CASSHSGTGSLGNTEAFF	TGTGCCAGCAGCCATTCCGGGACAGGATCTTTAGGGAACACTGAAGCTTTCTTT	TRBD1	TRBJ1-1	-	TRBV3-1/TRBV3-2
CASSRGQLYNEQFF	TGTGCCAGCAGCCGGGGACAGCTATACAATGAGCAGTTCTTC	TRBD1	TRBJ2-1	-	TRBV7-9
CASSLPDRGDGYTF	TGTGCCAGCAGCTTACCGGACAGGGGAGATGGCTACACCTTC	TRBD1	TRBJ1-2	-	TRBV7-9
CASSLGSGGHVGNTIYF	TGTGCCAGCAGCCTTGGTTCAGGGGGCCATGTCGGAAACACCATATATTTT	TRBD1	TRBJ1-3	-	TRBV7-6
CASSLQTSGTSEQYF	TGCGCCAGCAGCCTTCAGACTAGCGGGACCTCCGAGCAGTACTTC	TRBD2	TRBJ2-7	once	TRBV5-1
CASSRGTGDGYTF	TGTGCCAGCAGTCGAGGGACAGGGGATGGCTACACCTTC	TRBD1	TRBJ1-2	-	TRBV3-1/TRBV3-2
CASIPLAGLAYEQYF	TGTGCCAGCATTCCCCTAGCGGGCCTTGCCTACGAGCAGTACTTC	TRBD2	TRBJ2-7	-	TRBV6-5
CASSLDGSTEAFF	TGTGCCAGCAGCCTAGACGGGAGCACTGAAGCTTTCTTT	-	TRBJ1-1	-	TRBV6-2/TRBV6-3
CASSLGTSSYNEQFF	TGCGCCAGCAGCTTGGGTACTAGCTCCTACAATGAGCAGTTCTTC	-	TRBJ2-1	few	TRBV5-1
CASKLSGRVGGYTF	TGTGCCAGTAAGCTGTCGGGCAGGGTTGGTGGCTACACCTTC	-	TRBJ1-2	-	TRBV19